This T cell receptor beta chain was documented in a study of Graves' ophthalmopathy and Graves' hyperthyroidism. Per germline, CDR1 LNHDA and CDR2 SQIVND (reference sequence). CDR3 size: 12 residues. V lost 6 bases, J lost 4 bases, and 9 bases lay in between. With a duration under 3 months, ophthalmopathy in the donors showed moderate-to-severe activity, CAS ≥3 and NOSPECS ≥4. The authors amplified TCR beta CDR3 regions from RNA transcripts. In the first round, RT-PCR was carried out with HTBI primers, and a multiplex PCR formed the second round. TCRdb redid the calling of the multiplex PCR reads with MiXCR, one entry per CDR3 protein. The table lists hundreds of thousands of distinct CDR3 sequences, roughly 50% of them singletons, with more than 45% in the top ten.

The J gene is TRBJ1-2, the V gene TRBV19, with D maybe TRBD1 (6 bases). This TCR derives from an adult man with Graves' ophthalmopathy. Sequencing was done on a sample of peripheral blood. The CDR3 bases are TGTGCCAGTAGCGGACAGTTCTATGGCTACACCTTC. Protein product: CASSGQFYGYTF.